Following are 9 T cell receptor beta chains from one sample sequenced in a study of technical replicates of blood from four donors (dated by TCRdb to about 2017). Library method: the immunoSEQ multiplex PCR assay. Not all clones reach the TCRdb copy of this immuneACCESS table, which keeps in-frame sequences only. Checked studies attribute under half of the gap to unresolved V genes and leave the rest unexplained. This sample lists 87,000 or so clones; about 91% were detected once. More than 0.25% of the sample goes to the ten largest clones. The sample consisted of T cells isolated from PBMCs. These receptors were collected from a human donor in good health.

The rearrangement joins TRBV27 to TRBJ1-2, with 7 nucleotides matching TRBD1. V dropped 6 bases and J dropped 6; count of bases not matched to a gene: 10. The CDR3 consists of 14 residues. Germline assignment: CDR1 MNHEY and CDR2 SMNVEV (reference sequence). The CDR3 sequence: CASRPLTGDDGYTF. The CDR3 DNA sequence: TGTGCCAGCAGACCTCTCACAGGGGATGATGGCTACACCTTC.

The V gene is TRBV5-1, the J gene TRBJ1-2; D perhaps matches TRBD1 (5 bases). The CDR3 has 15 amino acids. Germline V gene lookup returns CDR1 SGHRS and CDR2 YFSETQ. The ends were cut back, 0 bases at V and 3 bases at J, with 12 bases in the middle. CDR3 region: CASSLALGEDYGYTF. The CDR3 nucleotides read TGCGCCAGCAGCTTGGCCCTGGGGGAGGACTATGGCTACACCTTC.

The V call is TRBV28, the J call TRBJ2-7; 8 bases are a match to TRBD1. Germline CDR1 is MDHEN and CDR2 is SYDVKM. The ends lost 3 bases at V and 8 bases at J; junction bases unmatched: 3. CDR3 length: 12 amino acids. CDR3 region: CASSLDRDQQYF. CDR3 bases: TGTGCCAGCAGTTTGGACAGGGATCAGCAGTACTTC. The full variable domain, rest sourced from reference TRBV28 and TRBJ2-7, is DVKVTQSSRYLVKRTGEKVFLECVQDMDHENMFWYRQDPGLGLRLIYFSYDVKMKEKGDIPEGYSVSREKKERFSLILESASTNQTSMYLCASSLDRDQQYFGPGTRLTVT.

V gene TRBV6-5 combines with J gene TRBJ1-6; the match to TRBD1 covers 11 bases. Germline V gene sequence: CDR1 MNHEY, CDR2 SVGAGI. The CDR3 consists of 15 residues. The trim removed 2 bases at V and 10 bases at J, leaving 4 bases unmatched. The CDR3 sequence: CASSYGQGAGSPLHF. The CDR3, as DNA: TGTGCCAGCAGTTACGGACAGGGGGCGGGATCACCCCTCCACTTT.

This clone was detected once. V and J are TRBV6-5 and TRBJ1-1; D gene unclear. The CDR3 totals 14 residues. Germline V gene data show CDR1 as MNHEY and CDR2 as SVGAGI. Deletions cut 1 base from V and 5 bases from J, with 11 bases between. In DNA, the CDR3 is TGTGCCAGCAGTTACTTTGGGAGGAGGACTGAAGCTTTCTTT. Its translation is CASSYFGRRTEAFF.

The chain has TRBV2 and TRBJ2-5; TRBD2 agrees at 8 bases. Trimming removed 6 bases from V and 1 base from J; junction bases left unmatched: 10. Germline-derived CDR1 and CDR2 are SNHLY and FYNNEI. The CDR3 runs to 16 residues. The CDR3, as DNA: TGTGCCAGCAGGAGGATTAGCGGGGACACCCAAGAGACCCAGTACTTC. Translating it yields CASRRISGDTQETQYF.

This chain joins TRBV28 and TRBJ2-3; a possible D gene is TRBD1 (7 bases). CDR1 MDHEN and CDR2 SYDVKM come from the germline V gene. V gave up 5 bases and J gave up 2 bases, with 20 bases separating them. The CDR3 contains 17 residues. Here the CDR3 DNA reads TGTGCCAGCAGTCCCCCCCGGGGGACAGAGAACACAGATACGCAGTATTTT. Translating it yields CASSPPRGTENTDTQYF.

This clone has just one count. This chain joins TRBV19 and TRBJ1-6; TRBD1 matches 7 bases. Germline CDR1 LNHDA, CDR2 SQIVND (reference sequence). V shed 9 bases and J 10 bases; nucleotides not matched to a gene: 12. This CDR3 spans 14 amino acids. CDR3 amino acids: CASVGRQGWSPLHF. CDR3 coding DNA: TGTGCCAGCGTTGGGCGACAGGGATGGTCACCCCTCCACTTT. The variable domain in full, completed from reference TRBV19 and TRBJ1-6, reads DGGITQSPKYLFRKEGQNVTLSCEQNLNHDAMYWYRQDPGQGLRLIYYSQIVNDFQKGDIAEGYSVSREKKESFPLTVTSAQKNPTAFYLCASVGRQGWSPLHFGNGTRLTVT.

The V and J genes are TRBV29-1 and TRBJ2-3, with a weak D call TRBD1 (5 bases). Germline loops: CDR1 SQVTM, CDR2 ANQGSEA. This CDR3 spans 15 amino acids. The V gene lost 7 bases and the J gene lost 0 bases, with 17 bases spanning the gap. CDR3 in amino acids: CSALSARASTDTQYF. For the CDR3, the DNA is TGCAGCGCTCTATCAGCCAGGGCGAGCACAGATACGCAGTATTTT.